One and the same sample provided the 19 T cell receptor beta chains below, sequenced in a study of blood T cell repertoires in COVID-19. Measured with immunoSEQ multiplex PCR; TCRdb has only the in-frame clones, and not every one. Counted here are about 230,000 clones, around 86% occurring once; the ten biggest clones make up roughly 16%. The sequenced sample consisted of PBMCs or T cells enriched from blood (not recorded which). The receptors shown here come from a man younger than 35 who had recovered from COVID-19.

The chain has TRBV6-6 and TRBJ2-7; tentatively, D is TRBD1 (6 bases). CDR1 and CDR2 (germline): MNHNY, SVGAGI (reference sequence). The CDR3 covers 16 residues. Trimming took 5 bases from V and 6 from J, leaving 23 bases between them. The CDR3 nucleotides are TGTGCCAGCAGTAAGACTGGACAGCTCGGGAAGGCCGAGCAGTACTTC. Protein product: CASSKTGQLGKAEQYF.

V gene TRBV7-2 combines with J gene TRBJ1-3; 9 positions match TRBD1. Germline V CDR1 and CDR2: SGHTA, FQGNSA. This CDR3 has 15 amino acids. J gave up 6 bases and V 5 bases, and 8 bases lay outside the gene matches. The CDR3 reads CASSPDRGIQNTIYF. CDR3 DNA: TGTGCCAGCAGCCCCGACAGGGGGATACAAAACACCATATATTTT.

This CDR3 reads CASSPTGQPNSPLHF. The DNA for the CDR3 is TGCGCCAGCAGCCCTACGGGACAGCCGAATTCACCCCTCCACTTT. The rearrangement uses TRBV4-1 and TRBJ1-6, with TRBD1 matching 7 bases. The length of the CDR3 is 15 residues. With V trimmed by 4 bases and J by 7 bases, 7 bases remained unmatched. Germline CDR1 MGHRA, CDR2 YSYEKL.

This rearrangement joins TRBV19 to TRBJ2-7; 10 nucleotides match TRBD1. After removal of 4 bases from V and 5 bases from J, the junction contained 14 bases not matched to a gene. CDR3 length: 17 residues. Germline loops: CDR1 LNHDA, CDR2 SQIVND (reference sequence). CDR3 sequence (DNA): TGTGCCAGTAGTACCTCCGGGACAGGGGTCCCTGGGAACGAGCAGTACTTC. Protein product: CASSTSGTGVPGNEQYF.

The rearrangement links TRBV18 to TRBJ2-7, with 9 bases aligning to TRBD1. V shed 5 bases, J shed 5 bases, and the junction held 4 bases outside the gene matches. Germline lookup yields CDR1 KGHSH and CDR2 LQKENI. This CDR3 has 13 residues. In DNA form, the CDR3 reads TGTGCCAGCTCATCCCGGACAGGGGACGAGCAGTACTTC. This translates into CASSSRTGDEQYF.

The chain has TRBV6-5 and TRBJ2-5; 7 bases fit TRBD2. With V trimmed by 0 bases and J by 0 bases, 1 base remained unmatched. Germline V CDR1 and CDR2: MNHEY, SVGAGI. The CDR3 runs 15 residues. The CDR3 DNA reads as TGTGCCAGCAGTTACTCTGGGAGGGACCAAGAGACCCAGTACTTC. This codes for CASSYSGRDQETQYF.

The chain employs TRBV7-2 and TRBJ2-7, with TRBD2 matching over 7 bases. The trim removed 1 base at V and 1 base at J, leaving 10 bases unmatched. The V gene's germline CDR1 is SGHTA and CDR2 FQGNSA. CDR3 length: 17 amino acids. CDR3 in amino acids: CASSLGASGRGSYEQYF. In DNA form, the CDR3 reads TGTGCCAGCAGCTTAGGGGCTAGCGGCCGGGGGTCCTACGAGCAGTACTTC. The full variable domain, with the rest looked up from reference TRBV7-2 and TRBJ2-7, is GAGVSQSPSNKVTEKGKDVELRCDPISGHTALYWYRQSLGQGLEFLIYFQGNSAPDKSGLPSDRFSAERTGGSVSTLTIQRTQQEDSAVYLCASSLGASGRGSYEQYFGPGTRLTVT.

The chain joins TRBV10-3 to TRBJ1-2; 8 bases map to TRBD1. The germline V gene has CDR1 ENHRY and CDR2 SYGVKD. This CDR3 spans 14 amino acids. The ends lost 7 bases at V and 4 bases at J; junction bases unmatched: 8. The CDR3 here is CAITDDRGTYGYTF. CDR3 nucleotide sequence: TGTGCCATCACCGACGACAGGGGTACCTATGGCTACACCTTC.

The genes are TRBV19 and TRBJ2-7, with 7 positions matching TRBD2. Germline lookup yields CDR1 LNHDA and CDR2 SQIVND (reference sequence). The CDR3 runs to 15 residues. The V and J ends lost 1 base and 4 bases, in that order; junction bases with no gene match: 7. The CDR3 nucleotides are TGTGCCAGTAGTATAGGGGCGGGAGCGGGATACGAGCAGTACTTC. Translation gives CASSIGAGAGYEQYF. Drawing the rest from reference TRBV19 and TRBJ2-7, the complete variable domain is DGGITQSPKYLFRKEGQNVTLSCEQNLNHDAMYWYRQDPGQGLRLIYYSQIVNDFQKGDIAEGYSVSREKKESFPLTVTSAQKNPTAFYLCASSIGAGAGYEQYFGPGTRLTVT.

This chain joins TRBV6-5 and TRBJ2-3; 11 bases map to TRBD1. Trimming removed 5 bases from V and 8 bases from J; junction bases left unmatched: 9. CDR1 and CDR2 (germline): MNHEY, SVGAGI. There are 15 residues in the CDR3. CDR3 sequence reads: CASSRTGGRFATQYF. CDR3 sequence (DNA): TGTGCCAGCAGTCGGACAGGGGGCCGTTTCGCTACGCAGTATTTT.

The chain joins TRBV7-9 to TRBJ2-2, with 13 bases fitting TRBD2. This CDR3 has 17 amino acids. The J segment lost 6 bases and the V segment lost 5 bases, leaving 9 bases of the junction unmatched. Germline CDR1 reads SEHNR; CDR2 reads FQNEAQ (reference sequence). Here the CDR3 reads CASSPQLGLAGSGELFF. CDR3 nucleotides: TGTGCCAGCAGCCCCCAGCTGGGACTAGCGGGATCCGGGGAGCTGTTTTTT.

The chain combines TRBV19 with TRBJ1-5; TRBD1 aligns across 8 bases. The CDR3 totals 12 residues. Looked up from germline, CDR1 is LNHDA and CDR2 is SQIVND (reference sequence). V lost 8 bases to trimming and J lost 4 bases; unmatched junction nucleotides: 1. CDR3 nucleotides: TGTGCCAGTGACAGGGGAAATCAGCCCCAGCATTTT. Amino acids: CASDRGNQPQHF.

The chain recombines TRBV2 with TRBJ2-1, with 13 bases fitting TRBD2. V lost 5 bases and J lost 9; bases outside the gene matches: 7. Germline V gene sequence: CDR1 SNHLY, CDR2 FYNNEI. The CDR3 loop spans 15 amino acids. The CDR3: CASSLTSGGGPEQFF. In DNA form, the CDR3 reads TGTGCCAGCAGTCTCACTAGCGGGGGGGGCCCTGAGCAGTTCTTC. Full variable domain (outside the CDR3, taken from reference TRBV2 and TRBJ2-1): EPEVTQTPSHQVTQMGQEVILRCVPISNHLYFYWYRQILGQKVEFLVSFYNNEISEKSEIFDDQFSVERPDGSNFTLKIRSTKLEDSAMYFCASSLTSGGGPEQFFGPGTRLTVL.

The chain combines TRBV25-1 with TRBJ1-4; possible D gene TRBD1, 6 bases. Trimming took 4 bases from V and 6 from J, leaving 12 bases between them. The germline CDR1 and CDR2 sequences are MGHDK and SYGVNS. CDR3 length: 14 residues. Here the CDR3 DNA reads TGTGCCAGCAGTGGCGCGGGGGCGGATGAAAAACTGTTTTTT. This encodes CASSGAGADEKLFF.

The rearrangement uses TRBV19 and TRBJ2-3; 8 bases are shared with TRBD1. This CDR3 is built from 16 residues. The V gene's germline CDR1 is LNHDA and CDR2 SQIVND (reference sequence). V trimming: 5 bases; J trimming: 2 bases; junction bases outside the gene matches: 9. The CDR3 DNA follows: TGTGCCAGTAGTTGGACAGGGCAACTCCACACAGATACGCAGTATTTT. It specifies CASSWTGQLHTDTQYF.

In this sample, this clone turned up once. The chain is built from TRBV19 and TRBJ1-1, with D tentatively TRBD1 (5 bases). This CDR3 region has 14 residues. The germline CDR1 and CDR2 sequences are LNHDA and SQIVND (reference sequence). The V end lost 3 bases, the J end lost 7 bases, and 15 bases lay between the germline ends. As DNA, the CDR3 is TGTGCCAGTAGTATCGGGGGTTCATTAGATGAAGCTTTCTTT. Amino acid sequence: CASSIGGSLDEAFF.

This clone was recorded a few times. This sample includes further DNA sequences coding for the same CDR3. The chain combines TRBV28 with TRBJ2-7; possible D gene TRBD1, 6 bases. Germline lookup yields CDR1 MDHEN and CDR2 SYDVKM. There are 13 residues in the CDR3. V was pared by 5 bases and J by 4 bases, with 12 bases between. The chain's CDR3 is CASSPQGRYEQYF. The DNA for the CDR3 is TGTGCCAGCAGTCCACAGGGAAGATACGAGCAGTACTTC.

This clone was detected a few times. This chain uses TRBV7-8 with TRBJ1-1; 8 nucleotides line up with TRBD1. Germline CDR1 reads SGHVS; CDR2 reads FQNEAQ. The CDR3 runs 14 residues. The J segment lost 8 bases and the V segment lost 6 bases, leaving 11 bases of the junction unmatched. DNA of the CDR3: TGTGCCAGCAGTTTTGGGACAGGCCGTCCAGAAGCTTTCTTT. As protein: CASSFGTGRPEAFF.

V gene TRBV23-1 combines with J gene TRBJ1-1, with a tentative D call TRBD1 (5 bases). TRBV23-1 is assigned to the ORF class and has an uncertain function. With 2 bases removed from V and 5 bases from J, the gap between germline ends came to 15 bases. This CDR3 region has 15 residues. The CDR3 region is CASSQPQGGYTEAFF. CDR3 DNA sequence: TGCGCCAGCAGTCAACCGCAGGGAGGTTATACTGAAGCTTTCTTT.